Listed here are 21 T cell receptor beta chains from one sample, sequenced in a study of blood T cell repertoires in COVID-19. The table came from immunoSEQ multiplex PCR; TCRdb's copy has only in-frame clones and leaves some out. In the table there are some 220,000 clones, approximately 92% of which are singletons. The sequenced material came from PBMCs or T cells enriched from blood (not recorded which). The receptor set was obtained from a woman under 30 in a cohort exposed to, infected with or recovered from COVID-19 (not recorded which).

V and J are TRBV28 and TRBJ1-1; 7 bases are a match to TRBD1. CDR3 length: 13 amino acids. V shed 6 bases and J 0 bases; nucleotides not matched to a gene: 1. Germline loops: CDR1 MDHEN, CDR2 SYDVKM. The CDR3 DNA reads TGTGCCAGCAGGGGACAGATGAACACTGAAGCTTTCTTT. This sequence encodes CASRGQMNTEAFF.

For the CDR3, the DNA is TGTGCCAGCAGCCAAGACGTAGGGAGCTCTGGAAACACCATATATTTT. Its translation is CASSQDVGSSGNTIYF. The J gene is TRBJ1-3, the V gene TRBV14; D call uncertain. The germline V gene encodes CDR1 SGHDN and CDR2 FVKESK. The CDR3 length is 16 residues. The V end was cut by 0 bases, the J end by 0 bases, with 9 bases between.

This chain connects TRBV7-6 to TRBJ2-1; TRBD2 aligns across 11 bases. This CDR3 region has 16 residues. The germline V gene has CDR1 SGHVS and CDR2 FNYEAQ. J lost 7 bases, V lost 0 bases, and 5 bases had no gene match. The CDR3 bases are TGTGCCAGCAGCTTAGCCCTTAGCGGGAGGGGGAATGAGCAGTTCTTC. Its translation is CASSLALSGRGNEQFF.

The V call is TRBV2, the J call TRBJ2-7; 15 bases map to TRBD2. The ends lost 10 bases at V and 5 bases at J; junction bases unmatched: 3. The CDR3 covers 13 residues. Per the germline V gene, CDR1 is SNHLY and CDR2 is FYNNEI. This CDR3 is CATGTSGGNEQYF. As DNA, the CDR3 is TGTGCCACCGGGACTAGCGGGGGGAACGAGCAGTACTTC.

V usage is TRBV27 and J usage is TRBJ1-2; TRBD1 matches 10 bases. CDR3 length: 14 amino acids. Germline CDR1 is MNHEY and CDR2 is SMNVEV (reference sequence). V trimming: 6 bases; J trimming: 3 bases; junction bases outside the gene matches: 4. The CDR3 region has the DNA TGTGCCAGCAGCCGGGACAGGGGTGACTATGGCTACACCTTC. Amino acid sequence: CASSRDRGDYGYTF.

The rearrangement links TRBV28 to TRBJ1-5, with 9 bases that match TRBD1. Germline-derived CDR1 and CDR2 are MDHEN and SYDVKM. The CDR3 length is 14 residues. After removal of 5 bases from V and 4 bases from J, the junction contained 3 bases not matched to a gene. CDR3 region: CASSRTGENQPQHF. Here the CDR3 DNA reads TGTGCCAGCAGTCGGACAGGGGAAAATCAGCCCCAGCATTTT.

V and J are TRBV9 and TRBJ2-5; unclear D gene. Germline values: CDR1 SGDLS, CDR2 YYNGEE. The CDR3 loop spans 13 amino acids. V lost 4 bases and J lost 4, with 11 bases in between. The DNA of the CDR3 is TGTGCCAGCAGCTCCAGTCTTCGAGAGACCCAGTACTTC. Translated, it gives CASSSSLRETQYF.

The V gene is TRBV5-5, the J gene TRBJ1-6; no reliable D call. The germline V gene encodes CDR1 SGHKS and CDR2 YYEKEE (reference sequence). The V end lost 0 bases, the J end lost 5 bases, and 9 bases lay between the germline ends. There are 15 residues in the CDR3. In nucleotides, the CDR3 is TGTGCCAGCAGCTTGGAGCGGACCAATAATTCACCCCTCCACTTT. Translating it yields CASSLERTNNSPLHF.

V is TRBV7-8 and J is TRBJ1-2; TRBD1 matches 12 bases. Germline V gene data show CDR1 as SGHVS and CDR2 as FQNEAQ. CDR3 length: 15 residues. V dropped 5 bases and J dropped 7; count of bases not matched to a gene: 8. CDR3 region: CASSRDGTGGFGYTF. CDR3 sequence (DNA): TGTGCCAGCAGCCGAGACGGGACAGGGGGCTTTGGCTACACCTTC.

This chain connects TRBV5-4 to TRBJ2-5; possibly TRBD2 for D (6 bases). The CDR3 sequence is 17 residues long. The V end lost 4 bases, the J end lost 5 bases, and 24 bases lay between the germline ends. The germline V gene encodes CDR1 SGHNT and CDR2 YYREEE (reference sequence). DNA for the CDR3: TGTGCCAGCAGCCAGGCAAGTAGCGGACTCCAGTGGGAGACCCAGTACTTC. Amino acid sequence: CASSQASSGLQWETQYF.

The J gene is TRBJ2-7, the V gene TRBV6-5, with TRBD1 as a possible D gene (6 bases). V shed 6 bases and J shed 0 bases, with 9 bases lying between them. This CDR3 is built from 13 residues. The germline gives CDR1 MNHEY, CDR2 SVGAGI. For the CDR3, the DNA is TGTGCCAGCAGGGACAGAAGCTCCTACGAGCAGTACTTC. Protein sequence: CASRDRSSYEQYF.

This clone was counted a few times. V and J are TRBV5-5 and TRBJ1-6; D not resolved. Trimming removed 0 bases at V and 8 bases at J, with 12 bases between. Germline V gene data show CDR1 as SGHKS and CDR2 as YYEKEE (reference sequence). The CDR3 spans 15 residues. The DNA of the CDR3 is TGTGCCAGCAGCTTGGGCCCGGGATTGGATTCACCCCTCCACTTT. This sequence encodes CASSLGPGLDSPLHF. Combining the CDR3 with reference TRBV5-5 and TRBJ1-6 gives the whole variable domain DAGVTQSPTHLIKTRGQQVTLRCSPISGHKSVSWYQQVLGQGPQFIFQYYEKEERGRGNFPDRFSARQFPNYSSELNVNALLLGDSALYLCASSLGPGLDSPLHFGNGTRLTVT.

This chain joins TRBV3-1 (or the pseudogene TRBV3-2) and TRBJ2-4, with 8 bases matching TRBD2. Germline CDR1 is LGHDT and CDR2 is YNNKEL (reference sequence). This CDR3 has 15 amino acids. J lost 9 bases, V lost 1 base, and 8 bases had no gene match. The CDR3: CASSQADPGGTIQYF. CDR3 nucleotide sequence: TGTGCCAGCAGCCAAGCCGACCCGGGGGGGACCATTCAGTACTTC.

The gene calls are TRBV27 and TRBJ1-1; no reliable D call. V lost 0 bases and J 1 base, leaving 9 bases between the germline ends. The CDR3 length is 15 residues. Looked up from germline, CDR1 is MNHEY and CDR2 is SMNVEV (reference sequence). CDR3 protein: CASSLSHGGNTEAFF. The CDR3 DNA follows: TGTGCCAGCAGTTTATCCCACGGTGGGAACACTGAAGCTTTCTTT.

V gene TRBV27 combines with J gene TRBJ2-1, with 10 bases fitting TRBD2. V was pared by 2 bases and J by 9 bases, with 7 bases of the junction left unmatched. The CDR3 totals 15 residues. In germline, CDR1 is MNHEY, CDR2 SMNVEV (reference sequence). The CDR3 DNA reads as TGTGCCAGCAGTTTAGGTCTAGCGGGAGCCTCTGAGCAGTTCTTC. Protein product: CASSLGLAGASEQFF.

This chain joins TRBV7-2 and TRBJ2-7; D not resolved. The CDR3 has 14 residues. The V gene lost 5 bases and the J gene lost 6 bases, with 17 bases spanning the gap. Germline assignment: CDR1 SGHTA and CDR2 FQGNSA. This CDR3 is CASSPGWVATEQYF. CDR3 nucleotide sequence: TGTGCCAGCAGCCCCGGGTGGGTAGCAACCGAGCAGTACTTC. Together with reference TRBV7-2 and TRBJ2-7, the CDR3 gives the full variable domain: GAGVSQSPSNKVTEKGKDVELRCDPISGHTALYWYRQSLGQGLEFLIYFQGNSAPDKSGLPSDRFSAERTGGSVSTLTIQRTQQEDSAVYLCASSPGWVATEQYFGPGTRLTVT.

The CDR3 DNA reads TGTGCCAGCAGCCTCCTGGAGACAGGGTTTGGGGAGACCCAGTACTTC. This gives the protein CASSLLETGFGETQYF. The genes are TRBV4-2 and TRBJ2-5; TRBD1 matches 7 bases. From germline, CDR1 is LGHNA and CDR2 YNFKEQ. J was trimmed by 5 bases and V by 4 bases; bases with no gene match: 13. CDR3 length: 16 amino acids.

The chain recombines TRBV6-4 with TRBJ2-3; 10 bases match TRBD2. Germline CDR1 MRHNA, CDR2 SNTAGT. This CDR3 has 15 residues. Unmatched junction bases numbered 3, after V lost 6 bases and J lost 0 bases. Here the CDR3 reads CASSRTSGSTDTQYF. CDR3 DNA sequence: TGTGCCAGCAGCCGGACTAGCGGAAGCACAGATACGCAGTATTTT.

This clone was picked up one time. J is TRBJ1-1 and V is TRBV6-5, with a tentative D call TRBD1 (6 bases). Looked up from germline, CDR1 is MNHEY and CDR2 is SVGAGI. CDR3 size: 13 residues. V lost 8 bases to trimming and J lost 3 bases, with 13 bases between them. The CDR3: CASPNTGHTEAFF. Written as DNA, the CDR3 is TGTGCCAGCCCAAATACAGGGCACACTGAAGCTTTCTTT.

Written as DNA, the CDR3 is TGTGCCAGCAGCTTGGCTAGCGGCAATCTGGAGCAGTACTTC. Protein product: CASSLASGNLEQYF. This chain joins TRBV5-4 and TRBJ2-7, with 7 bases identical to TRBD2. CDR3 length: 14 amino acids. Germline loops: CDR1 SGHNT, CDR2 YYREEE (reference sequence). With V trimmed by 0 bases and J by 7 bases, 7 bases remained unmatched.

V is TRBV5-1 and J is TRBJ2-3; tentatively, D is TRBD1 (5 bases). Trimming left V 1 base short and J 3 bases short, with 9 bases between. This CDR3 has 14 amino acids. The germline V gene encodes CDR1 SGHRS and CDR2 YFSETQ. The CDR3 loop reads CASSLSGITDTQYF. CDR3 sequence (DNA): TGCGCCAGCAGCTTGTCAGGGATTACAGATACGCAGTATTTT.